The 6 T cell receptor beta chains given below trace back to one sample, sequenced in a study of blood T cell repertoires in COVID-19. Generated by immunoSEQ multiplex PCR, the TCRdb table keeps only in-frame clones and is missing some. The top ten clones hold roughly 10% of a sample with hundreds of thousands of clones, about four fifths of them seen once. The sequenced material came from peripheral blood. Receptors were obtained from an elderly woman with acute or convalescent COVID-19.

The rearrangement links TRBV2 to TRBJ1-2; 7 nucleotides match TRBD1. Germline V lookup: CDR1 SNHLY, CDR2 FYNNEI. This CDR3 contains 17 residues. Trimming at V came to 3 bases and at J to 0 bases, leaving 10 bases not matched to a gene. For the CDR3, the DNA is TGTGCCAGCAGTGATCTAATCCCGACAGGGTCTAACTATGGCTACACCTTC. Its translation is CASSDLIPTGSNYGYTF.

This clone was seen just once. The chain employs TRBV9 and TRBJ2-5; 8 bases match TRBD2. CDR3 length: 14 residues. With V trimmed by 0 bases and J by 4 bases, 2 bases remained unmatched. Per germline, CDR1 SGDLS and CDR2 YYNGEE. The CDR3 loop is CASSVGLASETQYF. DNA for the CDR3: TGTGCCAGCAGCGTAGGACTAGCGTCAGAGACCCAGTACTTC.

V is TRBV7-2 and J is TRBJ2-7; perhaps TRBD1 as D (6 bases). Per the germline V gene, CDR1 is SGHTA and CDR2 is FQGNSA. V shed 3 bases and J shed 6 bases, with 12 bases lying between them. This CDR3 is 13 amino acids long. The CDR3 coding sequence is TGTGCCAGCAGCTTTACAGGGATTGCCGAGCAGTACTTC. It translates to CASSFTGIAEQYF.

CDR3 sequence (DNA): TGTGCCAGCAGCCTTATGGGGACACAAGGGAACACTGAAGCTTTCTTT. This encodes CASSLMGTQGNTEAFF. The rearrangement links TRBV3-1 (or the pseudogene TRBV3-2) to TRBJ1-1, with D perhaps matching TRBD1 (6 bases). The germline V and J ends were trimmed by 4 bases and 1 base, with 16 bases remaining between them. Looked up from germline, CDR1 is LGHDT and CDR2 is YNNKEL (reference sequence). CDR3 length: 16 amino acids.

This chain joins TRBV24-1 and TRBJ2-1; no firm D call. This CDR3 has 12 amino acids. CDR1 KGHDR and CDR2 SFDVKD come from the germline V gene. V was shortened by 10 bases and J by 2 bases, with 8 bases between the two germline ends. CDR3 DNA sequence: TGTGCCACGGCAGGAACCTACAATGAGCAGTTCTTC. Translated, it gives CATAGTYNEQFF.

This clone showed up just once. This chain links TRBV27 with TRBJ2-7; D perhaps matches TRBD1 (7 bases). CDR3 length: 13 residues. Between the trimmed V and J ends, which lost 5 bases and 7 bases, there was a span of 15 bases. Germline assignment: CDR1 MNHEY and CDR2 SMNVEV (reference sequence). Here the CDR3 DNA reads TGTGCCAGCAGTCCCGCGGGACAGCGGGAGCAGTACTTC. Its protein is CASSPAGQREQYF.